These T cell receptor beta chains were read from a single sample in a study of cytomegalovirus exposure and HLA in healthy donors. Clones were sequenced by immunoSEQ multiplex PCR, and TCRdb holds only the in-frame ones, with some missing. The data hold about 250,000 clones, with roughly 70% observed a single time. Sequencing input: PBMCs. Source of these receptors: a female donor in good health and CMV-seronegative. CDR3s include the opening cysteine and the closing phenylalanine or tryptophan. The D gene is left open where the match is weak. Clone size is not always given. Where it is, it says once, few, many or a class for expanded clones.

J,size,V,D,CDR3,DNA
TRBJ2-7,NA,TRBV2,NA,CASGLTGSYEQYF,TGTGCCAGCGGGCTGACAGGCTCCTACGAGCAGTACTTC
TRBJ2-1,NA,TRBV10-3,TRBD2,CAISGRGAYNEQFF,TGTGCCATCAGTGGGCGGGGGGCCTACAATGAGCAGTTCTTC
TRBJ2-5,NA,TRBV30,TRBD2,CAWKPGLADLRETQYF,TGTGCCTGGAAACCGGGACTAGCGGATCTAAGAGAGACCCAGTACTTC
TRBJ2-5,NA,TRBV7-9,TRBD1,CASSLALGQAKETQYF,TGTGCCAGCAGCTTAGCCCTGGGACAGGCCAAAGAGACCCAGTACTTC
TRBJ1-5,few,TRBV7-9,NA,CASSASGDQPQHF,TGTGCCAGCAGCGCATCAGGGGATCAGCCCCAGCATTTT
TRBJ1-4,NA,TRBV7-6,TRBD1,CASSFSDRGPNEKLFF,TGTGCCAGCAGCTTTTCCGACAGGGGCCCTAATGAAAAACTGTTTTTT
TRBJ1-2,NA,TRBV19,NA,CATSPLTGRSVYGYTF,TGTGCCACCTCGCCCCTGACAGGAAGGAGCGTCTATGGCTACACCTTC
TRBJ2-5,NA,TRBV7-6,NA,CASSSRGLALQETQYF,TGTGCCAGCAGCTCAAGAGGGCTAGCGCTCCAAGAGACCCAGTACTTC
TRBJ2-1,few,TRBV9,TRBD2,CASSSRTSVYNEQFF,TGTGCCAGCAGCTCCCGGACTAGTGTATACAATGAGCAGTTCTTC
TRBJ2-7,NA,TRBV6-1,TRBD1,CASSVYRGNGYEQYF,TGTGCCAGCAGTGTATACAGGGGGAACGGATACGAGCAGTACTTC
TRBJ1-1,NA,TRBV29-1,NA,CSVEQGMNTEAFF,TGCAGCGTCGAACAGGGCATGAACACTGAAGCTTTCTTT
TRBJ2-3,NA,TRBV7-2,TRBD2,CASSLEEAGGQYF,TGTGCCAGCAGCTTAGAGGAAGCGGGAGGGCAGTATTTT
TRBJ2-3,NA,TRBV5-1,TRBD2,CASSWGSSGSTDTQYF,TGCGCCAGCAGCTGGGGGTCTAGCGGATCCACAGATACGCAGTATTTT
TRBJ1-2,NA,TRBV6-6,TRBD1,CASSFLRQGYGYTF,TGTGCCAGCAGTTTCCTTAGACAGGGCTATGGCTACACCTTC
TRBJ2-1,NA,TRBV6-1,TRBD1,CASSERGPPLYNEQFF,TGTGCCAGCAGTGAGAGGGGGCCCCCTCTCTACAATGAGCAGTTCTTC
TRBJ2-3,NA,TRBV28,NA,CASTGGLTSADTQYF,TGTGCCAGCACAGGGGGGTTAACCAGCGCAGATACGCAGTATTTT
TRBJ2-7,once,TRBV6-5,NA,CASSYVTGSPHEQYF,TGTGCCAGCAGTTACGTTACCGGGAGTCCCCACGAGCAGTACTTC
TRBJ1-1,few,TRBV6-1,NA,CASSGEGGGMSEAFF,TGTGCCAGCAGTGGAGAGGGGGGGGGCATGTCTGAAGCTTTCTTT
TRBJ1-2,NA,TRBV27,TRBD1,CASSLRGVANYGYTF,TGTGCCAGCAGCCTCAGGGGGGTCGCTAACTATGGCTACACCTTC
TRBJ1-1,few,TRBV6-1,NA,CASSSIRVPTREAFF,TGTGCCAGCAGCTCCATCAGGGTTCCGACGCGTGAAGCTTTCTTT
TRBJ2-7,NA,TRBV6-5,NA,CASRTKGGAEQYF,TGTGCCAGCAGGACAAAAGGAGGGGCCGAGCAGTACTTC
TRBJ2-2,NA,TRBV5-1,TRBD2,CASSLGLAGGIPGELFF,TGCGCCAGCAGTCTCGGACTAGCGGGAGGGATCCCCGGGGAGCTGTTTTTT
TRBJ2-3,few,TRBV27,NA,CASLPFSGLSTDTQYF,TGTGCCAGCCTTCCTTTTAGCGGCTTAAGCACAGATACGCAGTATTTT
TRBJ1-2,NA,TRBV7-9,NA,CSSSPGPNGYTF,TGTTCCAGCAGCCCAGGGCCAAATGGCTACACCTTC
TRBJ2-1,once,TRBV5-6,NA,CASTVRGTYNEQFF,TGTGCCAGCACTGTGCGGGGAACCTACAATGAGCAGTTCTTC
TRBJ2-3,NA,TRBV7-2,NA,CASSFGSRTDTQYF,TGTGCCAGCAGCTTCGGTTCGCGCACAGATACGCAGTATTTT
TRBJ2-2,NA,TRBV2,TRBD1,CASSPRQGYAGELFF,TGTGCCAGCAGTCCCCGACAGGGGTACGCCGGGGAGCTGTTTTTT
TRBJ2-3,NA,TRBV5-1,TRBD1,CASSLKAGGSLDTQYF,TGCGCCAGCAGCTTGAAAGCAGGGGGTTCGCTGGATACGCAGTATTTT
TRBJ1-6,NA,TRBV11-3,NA,CASSLGHSPLHF,TGTGCCAGCAGCTTAGGGCATTCACCCCTCCACTTT
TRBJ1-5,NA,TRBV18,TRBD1,CASSLGQDSNQPQHF,TGTGCCAGCTCACTCGGACAGGATAGCAATCAGCCCCAGCATTTT
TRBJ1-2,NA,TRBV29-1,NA,CSVGVQPGGGYGYTF,TGCAGCGTTGGAGTACAGCCAGGAGGTGGCTATGGCTACACCTTC
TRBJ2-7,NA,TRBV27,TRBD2,CASTRLAGNYEQYF,TGTGCCAGCACAAGGCTAGCGGGAAACTACGAGCAGTACTTC